These 28 T cell receptor beta chains were all obtained from the same sample, sequenced in a study of blood T cell repertoires in COVID-19. Some clones are missing from TCRdb's copy, which holds only in-frame ones; the method was immunoSEQ multiplex PCR. The table has more than 110,000 clones, 86% seen once. The sequencing input was PBMCs or T cells enriched from blood (not recorded which). The receptors were gathered from a man aged 50 or older who had recovered from COVID-19.

This clone was counted once. The chain employs TRBV7-2 and TRBJ1-1; the D gene is possibly TRBD1 (6 bases). The CDR3 totals 12 residues. CDR1 and CDR2 from the germline V gene are SGHTA and FQGNSA. Between the trimmed V and J ends, which lost 0 bases and 12 bases, there was a span of 11 bases. DNA of the CDR3: TGTGCCAGCAGCTTAGCCCCGGACAGCCCTTTCTTT. Its protein product is CASSLAPDSPFF. Looking up the rest from reference TRBV7-2 and TRBJ1-1 gives the full variable domain: GAGVSQSPSNKVTEKGKDVELRCDPISGHTALYWYRQSLGQGLEFLIYFQGNSAPDKSGLPSDRFSAERTGGSVSTLTIQRTQQEDSAVYLCASSLAPDSPFFGQGTRLTVV.

J is TRBJ2-3 and V is TRBV19, with 10 bases fitting TRBD1. Unmatched junction bases numbered 5, after V lost 5 bases and J lost 3 bases. The germline gives CDR1 LNHDA, CDR2 SQIVND (reference sequence). The CDR3 is made up of 15 amino acids. The CDR3 loop is CASSLGTGETDTQYF. CDR3 nucleotides: TGTGCCAGTAGTCTCGGGACAGGGGAGACAGATACGCAGTATTTT.

The chain carries TRBV5-4 and TRBJ1-2, with 8 bases matching TRBD1. J was trimmed by 6 bases and V by 4 bases; bases with no gene match: 5. Germline CDR1 reads SGHNT; CDR2 reads YYREEE (reference sequence). This CDR3 is 13 amino acids long. The DNA of the CDR3 is TGTGCCAGCAGCCCTCGACAGGGGAATGGCTACACCTTC. It is translated as CASSPRQGNGYTF.

The rearrangement links TRBV4-1 to TRBJ1-2; 8 nucleotides line up with TRBD1. This CDR3 has 17 amino acids. V lost 4 bases and J lost 5; bases outside the gene matches: 15. CDR1 is MGHRA and CDR2 is YSYEKL in the germline V gene. In nucleotides, the CDR3 is TGCGCCAGCAGCCCCCGGACAGGGACCCTCGTGTCATATGGCTACACCTTC. Protein product: CASSPRTGTLVSYGYTF.

Only a few counts were recorded for this clone. J is TRBJ1-5 and V is TRBV19, with 7 bases lining up with TRBD1. This CDR3 comprises 14 residues. Germline V CDR1 and CDR2: LNHDA, SQIVND (reference sequence). V shed 9 bases, J shed 0 bases, and the junction held 5 bases outside the gene matches. CDR3 region: CASTGAYSNQPQHF. The CDR3, as DNA: TGTGCCAGCACAGGGGCGTATAGCAATCAGCCCCAGCATTTT. Filled out from reference TRBV19 and TRBJ1-5, the complete variable domain reads DGGITQSPKYLFRKEGQNVTLSCEQNLNHDAMYWYRQDPGQGLRLIYYSQIVNDFQKGDIAEGYSVSREKKESFPLTVTSAQKNPTAFYLCASTGAYSNQPQHFGDGTRLSIL.

Written as DNA, the CDR3 is TGTGCCAGCAGTTTACGACAGGGTGGCTCACCCCTCCACTTT. Translated, it gives CASSLRQGGSPLHF. The chain recombines TRBV28 with TRBJ1-6; 7 bases agree with TRBD1. The CDR3 length is 14 residues. V lost 2 bases and J lost 10; bases outside the gene matches: 5. Germline loops: CDR1 MDHEN, CDR2 SYDVKM.

This rearrangement joins TRBV5-1 to TRBJ1-6; 10 bases agree with TRBD1. This CDR3 region has 15 residues. Germline assignment: CDR1 SGHRS and CDR2 YFSETQ. The trim removed 4 bases at V and 7 bases at J, leaving 5 bases unmatched. The CDR3 nucleotides are TGCGCCAGCAGCCCGACAGGGGGCTCAAATTCACCCCTCCACTTT. It is translated as CASSPTGGSNSPLHF.

The rearrangement joins TRBV9 to TRBJ1-1; D is possibly TRBD1 (6 bases). The V gene lost 4 bases and the J gene lost 1 base, with 11 bases spanning the gap. This CDR3 has 14 amino acids. The germline V gene has CDR1 SGDLS and CDR2 YYNGEE. CDR3 region: CASSNQQGNTEAFF. The CDR3 nucleotides are TGTGCCAGCAGCAACCAACAGGGGAACACTGAAGCTTTCTTT.

The rearrangement links TRBV28 to TRBJ2-7, with TRBD2 matching over 8 bases. V shed 8 bases and J 3 bases; nucleotides not matched to a gene: 9. Germline V CDR1 and CDR2: MDHEN, SYDVKM. This CDR3 is 14 amino acids long. The CDR3 reads CASYPSGSGYEQYF. CDR3 coding DNA: TGTGCCAGCTATCCGAGCGGGAGCGGCTACGAGCAGTACTTC.

The J gene is TRBJ1-3, the V gene TRBV7-8; D remains ambiguous. V lost 4 bases, J lost 0 bases, and 7 bases lay in between. This CDR3 contains 14 residues. CDR1 is SGHVS and CDR2 is FQNEAQ in the germline V gene. CDR3 bases: TGTGCCAGCAGCTCCCGGAGCTCTGGAAACACCATATATTTT. Translated: CASSSRSSGNTIYF.

This chain joins TRBV18 and TRBJ2-3, with D possibly being TRBD2 (6 bases). V gave up 3 bases and J gave up 1 base, with 23 bases separating them. The CDR3 spans 19 residues. The germline V gene encodes CDR1 KGHSH and CDR2 LQKENI. CDR3 bases: TGTGCCAGCTCACCGGGAACTAGCAAATCCCCTTCTGGCACAGATACGCAGTATTTT. This sequence encodes CASSPGTSKSPSGTDTQYF.

In nucleotides, the CDR3 is TGTGCCAGCAGTGGTCAGGGGGCGGATGGCTACACCTTC. It is translated as CASSGQGADGYTF. The rearrangement links TRBV28 to TRBJ1-2, with TRBD1 matching over 8 bases. V lost 5 bases, J lost 6 bases, and 5 bases stayed unmatched. Germline-derived CDR1 and CDR2 are MDHEN and SYDVKM. The CDR3 loop spans 13 amino acids.

The V gene is TRBV5-1, the J gene TRBJ1-1, with no clear D. The germline CDR1 and CDR2 sequences are SGHRS and YFSETQ. Trimming stripped 0 bases from V and 3 bases from J, with 9 bases between. The CDR3 extends over 14 amino acids. The CDR3 DNA reads TGCGCCAGCAGCTTGGATCCAGAAGACACTGAAGCTTTCTTT. Translated, it gives CASSLDPEDTEAFF.

This chain links TRBV28 with TRBJ2-4; 9 bases agree with TRBD2. Looked up from germline, CDR1 is MDHEN and CDR2 is SYDVKM. The length of the CDR3 is 15 residues. V lost 2 bases, J lost 5 bases, and 4 bases stayed unmatched. CDR3 in amino acids: CASSLLAGSQNIQYF. The CDR3 bases are TGTGCCAGCAGTTTACTAGCGGGGTCCCAAAACATTCAGTACTTC.

The V gene is TRBV7-2, the J gene TRBJ1-2, with a weak D call TRBD1 (5 bases). V was shortened by 6 bases and J by 4 bases, with 18 bases between the two germline ends. Germline-derived CDR1 and CDR2 are SGHTA and FQGNSA. The CDR3 totals 15 residues. CDR3 region: CASRSWMGGRYGYTF. In nucleotides, the CDR3 is TGTGCCAGCAGATCCTGGATGGGGGGTCGCTATGGCTACACCTTC.

The genes are TRBV25-1 and TRBJ2-7; TRBD2 matches at 13 bases. The CDR3 has 15 amino acids. Germline lookup yields CDR1 MGHDK and CDR2 SYGVNS. With V trimmed by 3 bases and J by 3 bases, 2 bases remained unmatched. CDR3 nucleotides: TGTGCCAGCAGTGATAGACTAGCGGGAGGCTACGAGCAGTACTTC. This codes for CASSDRLAGGYEQYF.

V gene TRBV6-5 combines with J gene TRBJ2-7, with 10 nucleotides matching TRBD2. Germline assignment: CDR1 MNHEY and CDR2 SVGAGI. CDR3 length: 13 residues. V trimming: 7 bases; J trimming: 6 bases; junction bases outside the gene matches: 6. The CDR3, as DNA: TGTGCCAGCACTAGCGGGAGTCGGGGCGAGCAGTACTTC. Its translation is CASTSGSRGEQYF.

The chain has TRBV5-1 and TRBJ2-5; 7 nucleotides line up with TRBD2. The CDR3 has 14 residues. J gave up 5 bases and V 1 base, and 5 bases lay outside the gene matches. Germline CDR1 and CDR2: SGHRS and YFSETQ. CDR3 in amino acids: CASSLTSVIETQYF. DNA of the CDR3: TGCGCCAGCAGCTTGACTAGCGTGATCGAGACCCAGTACTTC.

This chain links TRBV7-9 with TRBJ2-2; tentatively, D is TRBD2 (5 bases). The CDR3 sequence is 13 residues long. Germline lookup yields CDR1 SEHNR and CDR2 FQNEAQ (reference sequence). V was shortened by 7 bases and J by 4 bases, with 10 bases between the two germline ends. As DNA, the CDR3 is TGTGCCAGCAACCGGGGAACCACCGGGGAGCTGTTTTTT. Amino acid sequence: CASNRGTTGELFF.

The CDR3 coding sequence is TGTGCCAGCAGCTCCCGCTATTTCGACAGGGATCAGCCCCAGCATTTT. Residues: CASSSRYFDRDQPQHF. This chain links TRBV21-1 with TRBJ1-5; the listed D gene, TRBD1, was not tested against the DNA. TRBV21-1 is a pseudogene. The CDR3 covers 16 residues.

J is TRBJ1-5 and V is TRBV11-2; no clear D. Germline V gene lookup returns CDR1 SGHAT and CDR2 FQNNGV. Trimming took off 1 base at V and 7 bases at J, with 8 bases between the two ends. The CDR3 runs 13 residues. The CDR3 sequence: CASSLGLGQPQHF. CDR3 sequence (DNA): TGTGCCAGCAGCTTAGGACTAGGGCAGCCCCAGCATTTT. Filled out from reference TRBV11-2 and TRBJ1-5, the complete variable domain reads EAGVAQSPRYKIIEKRQSVAFWCNPISGHATLYWYQQILGQGPKLLIQFQNNGVVDDSQLPKDRFSAERLKGVDSTLKIQPAKLEDSAVYLCASSLGLGQPQHFGDGTRLSIL.

The chain carries TRBV6-5 and TRBJ1-5, with 7 positions matching TRBD1. Germline assignment: CDR1 MNHEY and CDR2 SVGAGI. Losses at the gene ends were 11 bases for V and 7 bases for J; bases not matched to a gene: 11. This CDR3 has 13 amino acids. The CDR3, as DNA: TGTGCCGGCCGGGACAGCGTAAACCAGCCCCAGCATTTT. Its translation: CAGRDSVNQPQHF.

The CDR3 DNA reads TGTGCCAGCAGCCTTAGCTTTAAGGATGAGCAGTTCTTC. As protein: CASSLSFKDEQFF. The rearrangement links TRBV11-1 to TRBJ2-1; D is uncertain. Germline CDR1 and CDR2: SGHAT and FQDESV (reference sequence). CDR3 length: 13 amino acids. Trimming cost V 5 bases and J 8 bases, with 13 bases left between them.

Only one count was recorded for this clone. This rearrangement joins TRBV11-2 to TRBJ1-3; D remains ambiguous. Trimming removed 3 bases from V and 1 base from J, with 4 bases in between. Germline CDR1 reads SGHAT; CDR2 reads FQNNGV. The CDR3 consists of 13 residues. CDR3 loop: CASSFRSGNTIYF. DNA of the CDR3: TGTGCCAGCAGCTTCAGATCTGGAAACACCATATATTTT. Full variable domain (outside the CDR3, taken from reference TRBV11-2 and TRBJ1-3): EAGVAQSPRYKIIEKRQSVAFWCNPISGHATLYWYQQILGQGPKLLIQFQNNGVVDDSQLPKDRFSAERLKGVDSTLKIQPAKLEDSAVYLCASSFRSGNTIYFGEGSWLTVV.

This chain joins TRBV7-3 and TRBJ2-3, with 9 bases identical to TRBD2. The germline CDR1 and CDR2 sequences are SGHTA and FQGTGA. The ends lost 0 bases at V and 4 bases at J; junction bases unmatched: 8. The CDR3 is made up of 17 amino acids. CDR3 in amino acids: CASSLTPTSGGSDTQYF. The CDR3 nucleotides read TGTGCCAGCAGCTTAACTCCTACAAGCGGGGGGTCAGATACGCAGTATTTT.

Regarding this clone: The sample holds other DNA sequences that translate to the same CDR3. This rearrangement joins TRBV5-5 to TRBJ1-2, with 9 bases that match TRBD1. V gave up 4 bases and J gave up 6 bases; unmatched junction bases: 16. Germline CDR1 reads SGHKS; CDR2 reads YYEKEE (reference sequence). This CDR3 region has 17 residues. The CDR3 sequence is CASSLKGQGQGGHGYTF. The CDR3 DNA sequence: TGTGCCAGCAGCCTAAAGGGACAGGGACAGGGCGGCCATGGCTACACCTTC.

The genes are TRBV6-5 and TRBJ2-3; 7 bases agree with TRBD2. The CDR3 consists of 16 residues. Germline lookup yields CDR1 MNHEY and CDR2 SVGAGI. The V gene end was trimmed by 1 base and the J gene end by 4 bases; junction bases not matched to a gene: 8. Here the CDR3 reads CASSYYRRGFADTQYF. The CDR3 coding sequence is TGTGCCAGCAGTTACTATCGGCGGGGGTTCGCAGATACGCAGTATTTT.

The chain has TRBV30 and TRBJ1-3; D is perhaps TRBD1 (5 bases). This CDR3 spans 13 amino acids. Trimming shortened V by 5 bases and J by 0 bases, and 8 bases separated the two germline ends. Germline V CDR1 and CDR2: GTSNPN, SVGIG (reference sequence). The CDR3 DNA reads TGTGCCTGGCAGGGTTTCTCTGGAAACACCATATATTTT. Encoded protein: CAWQGFSGNTIYF.